This TCR beta chain was captured by sequencing in a study of T cells after yellow fever vaccination (dated by TCRdb to the late 2010s). About the investigation overall: Libraries from fractions with low cell numbers were prepared with the SMART-Seq v4 Ultra Low Input RNA kit. Bulk TCR alpha and beta repertoires were sequenced longitudinally to track T-cell clones before and after primary and booster YFV17D yellow fever vaccination. Blood samples were taken at several timepoints before and after primary and secondary immunization, and bulk PBMC replicates and cell subsets were isolated. Two healthy male donors made up the cohort, one aged 18 to 29 years and the other aged 30 to 40 years.

The study at large found these results: Most clones expanded after primary vaccination (about 95% of CD4 and about 85% of CD8) were re-detected after the booster, suggesting that broad memory maintenance occurred. A small fraction of clonotypes appeared in both the CD4 and CD8 compartments, likely as a result of convergent recombination. Because only a couple of donors were included in the study, the extent to which the findings can be generalized is limited. The secondary T-cell response was weaker than the primary response but faster, peaking on day 5 instead of day 15. FACS-sorted repertoires could contain abundant contaminating clonotypes from the bulk population, so computational filtering was required.

This clonotype was seen many times. What this receptor recognizes is not known. No base quality information exists; no much larger clone differs at one position. The sample's treatment or condition label, in plain terms: live attenuated yellow fever vaccine strain. At every blood-draw timepoint, two biological replicates of bulk PBMCs were collected. A standard Ficoll-Paque protocol was used to isolate PBMCs from peripheral blood. RNA was extracted with TriZol from bulk PBMCs, CD4 and CD8 fractions, and dextramer-positive and dextramer-negative fractions. TCRdb records Illumina NovaSeq 6000 as the sequencer. TCR cDNA was made using 5'RACE template switching, a step that added a universal primer site and unique molecular identifiers. cDNA synthesis was primed from both the TCR alpha and TCR beta constant segments. Two PCR steps were used to amplify libraries, with sample barcodes and sequencing adapters being added in the second step. Sequencing of libraries was done on Illumina HiSeq 2500 (2x100 bp) or NovaSeq (2x150 bp). The original pipeline was this. Demultiplexing of reads and collapsing into UMI consensus sequences were performed with MIGEC, and V(D)J alignment was carried out with MiXCR. Vaccine-responding clonotypes were identified with edgeR using replicate PBMC samples, with FDR below 0.01 and a log2 fold change above 5 up to day 15 being required. Bulk clonotypes were assigned CD4 or CD8 identity according to which sequenced CD4 or CD8 repertoire held them at higher abundance. Starting from the raw public reads, TCRdb applied fastp trimming at Q25, assembled clones with MiXCR and retained in-frame beta chains. Identical CDR3 proteins give one entry, which carries the most common genes and DNA. These V and J calls rely on TCRdb rather than the paper's analysis. The sample profile shows fewer than 450,000 distinct CDR3 sequences; approximately 4.2% of them were found once. Approximately 25% of the sample is held by the ten biggest clonotypes.

The sequencing used PBMCs, collected 5 days after the yellow fever booster vaccination. The sequence was collected from a man aged 18 to 30 who received the YFV17D yellow fever vaccine.

The base sequence is TGTGCCAGCAGCCGCCGGACACCTCGAGAGACCCAGTACTTC. Translated, it reads CASSRRTPRETQYF. The sequence joins TRBV21-1 to TRBJ2-5; TRBD1 is taken as the D call from the table, unchecked against the DNA. TRBV21-1 is a listed pseudogene. CDR3 length: 14 amino acids, cysteine to phenylalanine. Of the read, only the CDR3 DNA is kept; its 42 bases are in frame from base 1.